A selection of T cell receptor beta chains follows, all from one sample in a study of cytomegalovirus exposure and HLA in healthy donors. TCRdb's copy holds only in-frame clones and misses some; the assay was immunoSEQ multiplex PCR. The sample has 220,000 or so clones, approximately 82% seen once. The sample was PBMCs. The receptors stem from a male donor in good health and CMV-seronegative. Each CDR3 is given with its conserved first and last residue. Fields, in order: V gene, J gene, clone size, D gene, CDR3 DNA, CDR3 protein. A D gene is named only where the DNA matches it firmly. Size tells how often a clone was seen (once, few, many) or the class of an expanded clone, and some rows leave it out.

TRBV19	TRBJ1-2	.	TRBD1	TGTGCCAGTAGTCGCTCGGACAGGGGTAACTATGGCTACACCTTC	CASSRSDRGNYGYTF
TRBV7-8	TRBJ2-1	.	.	TGTGCCAGCAGCTTAGGACAGGTCTACAATGAGCAGTTCTTC	CASSLGQVYNEQFF
TRBV18	TRBJ2-3	.	.	TGTGCCAGCTCACCTCTGAGCTCTAGCACAGATACGCAGTATTTT	CASSPLSSSTDTQYF
TRBV5-1	TRBJ2-7	few	TRBD2	TGCGCCAGCAGCTTCCGTCTAGCGGGAGACGAGCAGTACTTC	CASSFRLAGDEQYF
TRBV2	TRBJ2-3	.	TRBD2	TGTGCCAGCCGGAGAGGGGGAACTAGCGGGAGCACAGATACGCAGTATTTT	CASRRGGTSGSTDTQYF
TRBV2	TRBJ1-1	few	.	TGTGCCAGCAGTGAAGTCTGGACAGCCCTTTACACTGAAGCTTTCTTT	CASSEVWTALYTEAFF
TRBV7-9	TRBJ1-2	.	.	TGTTCCAGCAGCTTAGCGGTCAGTGGGCTAAACTATGGCTACACCTTC	CSSSLAVSGLNYGYTF
TRBV19	TRBJ1-2	.	.	TGTGCCAGTAGTATAGACCCGGATGGCTACACCTTC	CASSIDPDGYTF
TRBV25-1	TRBJ1-1	.	.	TGTGCCAGCAACGGGGTTGCGAACACTGAAGCTTTCTTT	CASNGVANTEAFF
TRBV5-1	TRBJ2-5	.	TRBD1	TGCGCCAGCAGCTTGGTCCCAGGGGGCTATGAGACCCAGTACTTC	CASSLVPGGYETQYF
TRBV11-2	TRBJ2-2	.	.	TGTGCCAGCAGCTTCTACGGACAGCTCACCGGGGAGCTGTTTTTT	CASSFYGQLTGELFF
TRBV7-3	TRBJ2-1	once	TRBD2	TGTGCCAGCAGCTTTAATAGCGGGAGACCCTACAATGAGCAGTTCTTC	CASSFNSGRPYNEQFF
TRBV19	TRBJ1-5	few	.	TGTGCCAGTAGTATCCGGGAGTTTCCCCAGCATTTT	CASSIREFPQHF
TRBV6-6	TRBJ2-3	.	.	TGTGCCAGCAGCTCCGGCGGGTCGCAGTATTTT	CASSSGGSQYF
TRBV7-2	TRBJ2-7	.	TRBD2	TGTGCCAGCAGCTTACCAAGCGGGAGTTCCTACGAGCAGTACTTC	CASSLPSGSSYEQYF
TRBV11-2	TRBJ2-5	.	TRBD1	TGTGCCAGCAGCCTGACAGGGTTCACAGAGACCCAGTACTTC	CASSLTGFTETQYF
TRBV14	TRBJ2-2	.	.	TGTGCCAGCAGAAGGGGTTATTCCACCGGGGAGCTGTTTTTT	CASRRGYSTGELFF
TRBV28	TRBJ2-7	.	.	TGTGCCAGCAGTTTTATAGGGGGGGCCCACGAGCAGTACTTC	CASSFIGGAHEQYF
TRBV5-8	TRBJ1-3	.	TRBD1	TGTGCCAGCAGCTTGGCGGACAGGGGTGGAAACACCATATATTTT	CASSLADRGGNTIYF
TRBV11-2	TRBJ2-7	.	.	TGTGCCAGCAGGCCAACCCATGGCAGTGACTACGAGCAGTACTTC	CASRPTHGSDYEQYF
TRBV6-5	TRBJ2-6	.	TRBD1	TGTGCCAGCAGATTGACAGGGACCGGGGCCAACGTCCTGACTTTC	CASRLTGTGANVLTF
TRBV19	TRBJ2-7	.	TRBD2	TGTGCCAGTAGTATTCGACTAGCGGGAGGGCCGAGATTCTACGAGCAGTACTTC	CASSIRLAGGPRFYEQYF
TRBV27	TRBJ1-1	.	TRBD1	TGTGCCAGCAGCCTAAGACAGGGCCCACGTCTGAACACTGAAGCTTTCTTT	CASSLRQGPRLNTEAFF
TRBV7-2	TRBJ1-1	.	.	TGTGCCAGCAGCTTGAAGGGGGGGGGCACTGAAGCTTTCTTT	CASSLKGGGTEAFF
TRBV4-1	TRBJ2-4	.	TRBD2	TGCGCCAGCAGCCAGGCTAGCGGGTTAGCCAAAAACATTCAGTACTTC	CASSQASGLAKNIQYF
TRBV6-5	TRBJ1-1	.	.	TGTGCCAGCAGTGAATCCCTAGAGTTCACTGAAGCTTTCTTT	CASSESLEFTEAFF
TRBV11-2	TRBJ2-1	.	.	TGTGCCAGCAGCTTAGAACTAACATACAATGAGCAGTTCTTC	CASSLELTYNEQFF
TRBV18	TRBJ1-4	.	TRBD1	TGTGCCAGCTCACCATGGGACAGGGGTCTAGGAAAACTGTTTTTT	CASSPWDRGLGKLFF
TRBV9	TRBJ2-3	few	TRBD1	TGTGCCAGCAACCCTCGGGGGGACAGGGTAACAGATACGCAGTATTTT	CASNPRGDRVTDTQYF
TRBV19	TRBJ2-7	.	.	TGTGCCAGTAGTATAGGGGGTGGCCGAGGAGGCGAGCAGTACTTC	CASSIGGGRGGEQYF
TRBV5-1	TRBJ2-5	few	TRBD1	TGCGCCAGCAGCTCCCGACGAGGACAGGGGTGGGCCCAGTACTTC	CASSSRRGQGWAQYF
TRBV5-1	TRBJ2-7	.	TRBD1	TGCGCCAGCACCGATTCCGGGACAGGGTCTGGGCAGTACTTC	CASTDSGTGSGQYF
TRBV13	TRBJ2-7	.	TRBD2	TGTGCCAGCAGCCCCTCAGGAGCGGGAGTTTACGAGCAGTACTTC	CASSPSGAGVYEQYF
TRBV6-1	TRBJ1-5	.	TRBD1	TGTGCCAGCATGGGACAGGTCAATCAGCCCCAGCATTTT	CASMGQVNQPQHF
TRBV6-1	TRBJ2-7	.	TRBD1	TGTGCCAGCGGGACAGGGTACTACGAGCAGTACTTC	CASGTGYYEQYF
TRBV10-3	TRBJ2-1	.	TRBD2	TGTGCCATCAGTGAGACTAGCGGGAGCTCCTACAATGAGCAGTTCTTC	CAISETSGSSYNEQFF
TRBV28	TRBJ2-4	.	.	TGTGCCAGCAGTTTATATCCCTTAGCCAAAAACATTCAGTACTTC	CASSLYPLAKNIQYF
TRBV5-1	TRBJ2-5	.	.	TGCGCCAGCAGCCCACAGGGTTCGGAGACCCAGTACTTC	CASSPQGSETQYF
TRBV14	TRBJ2-6	.	.	TGTGCCAGCAGCCAAATTCGTCCTGGGGCCAACGTCCTGACTTTC	CASSQIRPGANVLTF
TRBV28	TRBJ2-3	once	TRBD2	TGTGCCACAGCAAGCGGGAGGGCCCCACAAGATACGCAGTATTTT	CATASGRAPQDTQYF
TRBV2	TRBJ2-1	.	TRBD1	TGTGCCAGCAGTGAGGCCGGGACAGGGTACAATGAGCAGTTCTTC	CASSEAGTGYNEQFF
TRBV2	TRBJ2-3	.	.	TGTGCCAGCCTCAAGACAGAGTACACAGATACGCAGTATTTT	CASLKTEYTDTQYF
TRBV14	TRBJ2-7	.	TRBD1	TGTGCCAGCAGCCAAGAAAACAGGGGGTGGTACGAGCAGTACTTC	CASSQENRGWYEQYF
TRBV6-6	TRBJ2-2	.	.	TGTGCCAGCACCCAGCGGTTAAACACCGGGGAGCTGTTTTTT	CASTQRLNTGELFF
TRBV7-3	TRBJ2-3	once	.	TGTGCCAGCAGCTCGGGCCGGTTGCGGGATGGCACAGATACGCAGTATTTT	CASSSGRLRDGTDTQYF
TRBV7-9	TRBJ2-1	.	TRBD2	TGTGCCAGCAGCCCTGGGCTAGCGGGCTCCTACAATGAGCAGTTCTTC	CASSPGLAGSYNEQFF
TRBV5-4	TRBJ2-7	.	TRBD2	TGTGCCAGCAGCACAGCTTGGGGTAGCGGGAGCCACGAGCAGTACTTC	CASSTAWGSGSHEQYF
TRBV11-2	TRBJ2-4	.	.	TGTGCCAGCAGCTTTATTCTAGCCAAAAACATTCAGTACTTC	CASSFILAKNIQYF
TRBV12-5	TRBJ2-3	.	TRBD1	TGTGCTAGTGGCCGTGGACAGGGCGGCACAGATACGCAGTATTTT	CASGRGQGGTDTQYF
TRBV10-1	TRBJ1-1	.	TRBD1	TGCGCCAGCAGTGAGACAGGGGGAGACACTGAAGCTTTCTTT	CASSETGGDTEAFF
TRBV19	TRBJ2-1	.	TRBD2	TGTGCCAGTAGTATACAACATGGCGGGAGGGGCAATGAGCAGTTCTTC	CASSIQHGGRGNEQFF
TRBV6-5	TRBJ2-2	.	.	TGTGCCAGCAGTTACGTGCAGGGTGACACCGGGGAGCTGTTTTTT	CASSYVQGDTGELFF
TRBV2	TRBJ1-5	.	TRBD1	TGTGCCAGCAGCCAACAGGGGATTAGCAATCAGCCCCAGCATTTT	CASSQQGISNQPQHF
TRBV5-6	TRBJ1-4	few	TRBD1	TGTGCCAGCAGCTTTCTCGGGACAGGAGATGAAAAACTGTTTTTT	CASSFLGTGDEKLFF
TRBV5-8	TRBJ2-5	.	.	TGTGCCAGCGCTGGTTTGGGGGCTTGGAAAGAGACCCAGTACTTC	CASAGLGAWKETQYF
TRBV5-1	TRBJ2-1	.	TRBD2	TGCGCCAGCAGCTTGGCCGGAGCTAGCGGGAGTTGGAATGAGCAGTTCTTC	CASSLAGASGSWNEQFF
TRBV2	TRBJ2-2	once	.	TGTGCCAGCAGTGGGACGGGGTCGAACACCGGGGAGCTGTTTTTT	CASSGTGSNTGELFF
TRBV7-9	TRBJ2-1	.	TRBD2	TGTGCCAGCAGCCCAAGAGGCACTAGCGGCTACAATGAGCAGTTCTTC	CASSPRGTSGYNEQFF
TRBV9	TRBJ2-1	.	.	TGTGCCAGCAGCGTAGGGGCAGGGTCCCATCTGGATGAGCAGTTCTTC	CASSVGAGSHLDEQFF
TRBV6-6	TRBJ1-1	.	TRBD1	TGTGCCAGCAGTTACCCAGGGGGCACTGAAGCTTTCTTT	CASSYPGGTEAFF